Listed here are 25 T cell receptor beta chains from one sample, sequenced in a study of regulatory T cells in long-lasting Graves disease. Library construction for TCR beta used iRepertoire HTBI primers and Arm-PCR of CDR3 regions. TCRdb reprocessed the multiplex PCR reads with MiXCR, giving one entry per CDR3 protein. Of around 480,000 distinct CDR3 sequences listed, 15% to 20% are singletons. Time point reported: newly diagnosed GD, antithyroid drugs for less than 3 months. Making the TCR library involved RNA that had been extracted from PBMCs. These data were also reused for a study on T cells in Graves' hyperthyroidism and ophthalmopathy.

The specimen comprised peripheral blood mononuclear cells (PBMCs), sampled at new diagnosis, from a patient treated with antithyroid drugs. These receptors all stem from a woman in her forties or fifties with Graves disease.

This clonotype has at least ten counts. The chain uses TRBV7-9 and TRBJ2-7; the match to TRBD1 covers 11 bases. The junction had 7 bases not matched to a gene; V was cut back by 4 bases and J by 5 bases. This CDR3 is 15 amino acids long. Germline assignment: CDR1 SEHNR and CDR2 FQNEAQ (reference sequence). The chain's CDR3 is CASSWLRDRGDEQYF. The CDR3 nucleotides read TGTGCCAGCAGCTGGCTCCGGGACAGGGGGGACGAGCAGTACTTC.

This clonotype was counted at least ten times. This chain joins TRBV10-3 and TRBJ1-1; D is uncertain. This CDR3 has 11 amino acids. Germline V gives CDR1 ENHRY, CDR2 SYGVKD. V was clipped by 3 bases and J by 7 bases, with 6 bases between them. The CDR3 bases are TGTGCCATCAGTGAATCCGGTGAAGCTTTCTTT. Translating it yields CAISESGEAFF.

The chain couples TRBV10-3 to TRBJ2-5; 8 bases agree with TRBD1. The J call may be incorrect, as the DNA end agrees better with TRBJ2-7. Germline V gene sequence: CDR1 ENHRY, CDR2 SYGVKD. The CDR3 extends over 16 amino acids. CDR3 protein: CAISEAPQGVAYEQYF. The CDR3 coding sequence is TGTGCCATCAGTGAGGCCCCACAGGGGGTTGCCTACGAGCAGTACTTC.

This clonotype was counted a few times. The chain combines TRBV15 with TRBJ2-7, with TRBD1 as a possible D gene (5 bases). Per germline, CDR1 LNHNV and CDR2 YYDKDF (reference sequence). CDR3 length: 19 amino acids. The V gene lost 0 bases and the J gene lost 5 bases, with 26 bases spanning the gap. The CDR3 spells CATSRDYIPLRQGIHEQYF. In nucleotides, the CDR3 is TGTGCCACCAGCAGAGATTACATTCCCCTCCGGCAGGGTATCCACGAGCAGTACTTC.

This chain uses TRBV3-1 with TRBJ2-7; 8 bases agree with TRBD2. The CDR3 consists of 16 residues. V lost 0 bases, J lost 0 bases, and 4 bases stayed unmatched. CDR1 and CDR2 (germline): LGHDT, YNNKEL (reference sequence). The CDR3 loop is CASSQDTSGSSYEQYF. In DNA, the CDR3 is TGTGCCAGCAGCCAAGATACTAGCGGTAGCTCCTACGAGCAGTACTTC.

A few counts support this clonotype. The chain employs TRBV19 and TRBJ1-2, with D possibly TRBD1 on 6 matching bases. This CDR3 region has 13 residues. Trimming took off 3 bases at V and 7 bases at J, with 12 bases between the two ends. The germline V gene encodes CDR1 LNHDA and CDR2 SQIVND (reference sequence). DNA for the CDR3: TGTGCCAGTAGTATCTCCGACAGGCGTGGCTACACCTTC. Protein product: CASSISDRRGYTF.

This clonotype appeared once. The chain's CDR3 is CASSELGLAGGPRETQYF. DNA of the CDR3: TGTGCCAGCAGTGAACTAGGACTAGCGGGGGGGCCCCGGGAGACCCAGTACTTC. The chain links TRBV6-1 to TRBJ2-5; 15 bases agree with TRBD2. CDR3 length: 18 amino acids. Germline CDR1 is MNHNS and CDR2 is SASEGT. J was trimmed by 5 bases and V by 2 bases; bases with no gene match: 9.

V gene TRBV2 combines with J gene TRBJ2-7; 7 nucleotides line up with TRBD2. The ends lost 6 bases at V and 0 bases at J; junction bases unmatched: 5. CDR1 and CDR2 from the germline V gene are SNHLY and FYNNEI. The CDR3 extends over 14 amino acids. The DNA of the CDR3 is TGTGCCAGCAGGGGCGGGACTAACTCCTACGAGCAGTACTTC. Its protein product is CASRGGTNSYEQYF.

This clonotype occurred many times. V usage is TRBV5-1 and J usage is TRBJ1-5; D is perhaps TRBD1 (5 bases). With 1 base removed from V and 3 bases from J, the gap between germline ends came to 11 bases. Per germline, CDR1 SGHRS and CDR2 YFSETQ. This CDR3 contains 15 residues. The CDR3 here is CASSLSGHYNQPQHF. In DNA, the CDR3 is TGCGCCAGCAGCTTGTCCGGACATTACAATCAGCCCCAGCATTTT.

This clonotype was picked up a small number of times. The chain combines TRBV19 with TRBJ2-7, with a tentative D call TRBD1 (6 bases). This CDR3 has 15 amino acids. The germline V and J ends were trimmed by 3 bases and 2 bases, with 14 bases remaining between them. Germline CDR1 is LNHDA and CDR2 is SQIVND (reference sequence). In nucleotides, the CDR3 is TGTGCCAGTAGTATCTCCGGGACACAGACCTACGAGCAGTACTTC. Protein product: CASSISGTQTYEQYF. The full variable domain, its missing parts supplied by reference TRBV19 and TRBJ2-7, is DGGITQSPKYLFRKEGQNVTLSCEQNLNHDAMYWYRQDPGQGLRLIYYSQIVNDFQKGDIAEGYSVSREKKESFPLTVTSAQKNPTAFYLCASSISGTQTYEQYFGPGTRLTVT.

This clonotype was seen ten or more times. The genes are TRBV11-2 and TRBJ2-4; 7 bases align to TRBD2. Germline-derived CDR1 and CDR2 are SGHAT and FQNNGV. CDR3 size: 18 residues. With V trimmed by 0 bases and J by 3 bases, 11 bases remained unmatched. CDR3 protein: CASSLETSGVRDKNIQYF. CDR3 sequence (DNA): TGTGCCAGCAGCTTAGAGACCAGCGGGGTTAGGGACAAAAACATTCAGTACTTC.

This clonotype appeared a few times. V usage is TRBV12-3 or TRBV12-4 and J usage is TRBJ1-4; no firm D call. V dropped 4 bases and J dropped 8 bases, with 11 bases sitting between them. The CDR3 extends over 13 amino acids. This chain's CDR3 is CASSSKMGEKLFF. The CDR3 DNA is TGTGCCAGCAGTTCGAAGATGGGGGAAAAACTGTTTTTT.

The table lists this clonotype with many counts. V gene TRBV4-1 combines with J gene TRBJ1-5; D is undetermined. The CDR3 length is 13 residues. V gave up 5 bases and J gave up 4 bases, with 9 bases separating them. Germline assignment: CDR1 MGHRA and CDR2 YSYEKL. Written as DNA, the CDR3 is TGCGCCAGCAGCAGGGTATTAAATCAGCCCCAGCATTTT. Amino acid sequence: CASSRVLNQPQHF.

This CDR3 is CASSRGLGGGEQFF. The CDR3 DNA sequence: TGCGCCAGCAGTCGAGGACTAGGAGGTGGTGAGCAGTTCTTC. The chain recombines TRBV10-1 with TRBJ2-1, with TRBD2 matching over 7 bases. The CDR3 has 14 amino acids. Germline trimming cut 5 bases from V and 9 bases from J; bases unmatched to any gene: 10. Germline V CDR1 and CDR2: WNHNN, SYGVQD (reference sequence).

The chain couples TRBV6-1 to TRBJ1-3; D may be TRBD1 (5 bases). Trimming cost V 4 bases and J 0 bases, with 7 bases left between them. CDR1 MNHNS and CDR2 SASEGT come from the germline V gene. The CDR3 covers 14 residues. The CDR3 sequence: CASSVGDSGNTIYF. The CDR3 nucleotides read TGTGCCAGCAGTGTGGGGGACTCTGGAAACACCATATATTTT.

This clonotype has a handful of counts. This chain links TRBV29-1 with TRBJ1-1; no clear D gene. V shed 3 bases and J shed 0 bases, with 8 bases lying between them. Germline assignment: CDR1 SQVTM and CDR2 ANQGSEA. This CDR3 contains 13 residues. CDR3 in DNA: TGCAGCGTTGAGCGCAGACTGAACACTGAAGCTTTCTTT. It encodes CSVERRLNTEAFF.

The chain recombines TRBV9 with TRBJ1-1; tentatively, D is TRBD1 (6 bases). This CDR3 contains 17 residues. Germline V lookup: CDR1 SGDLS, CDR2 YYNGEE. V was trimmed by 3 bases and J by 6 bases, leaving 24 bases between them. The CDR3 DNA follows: TGTGCCAGCAGCGGCGGACCTCAGGGAGGGGGACGGTCTGAAGCTTTCTTT. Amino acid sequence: CASSGGPQGGGRSEAFF.

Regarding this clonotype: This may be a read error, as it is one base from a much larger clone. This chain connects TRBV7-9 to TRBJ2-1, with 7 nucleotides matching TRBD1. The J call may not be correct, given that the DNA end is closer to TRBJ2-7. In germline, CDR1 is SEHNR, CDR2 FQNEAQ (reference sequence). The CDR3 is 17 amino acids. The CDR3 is CASSPTRGTAKYNEQYF. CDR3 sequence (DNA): TGTGCCAGCAGCCCTACGAGGGGGACAGCCAAATACAATGAGCAGTACTTC.

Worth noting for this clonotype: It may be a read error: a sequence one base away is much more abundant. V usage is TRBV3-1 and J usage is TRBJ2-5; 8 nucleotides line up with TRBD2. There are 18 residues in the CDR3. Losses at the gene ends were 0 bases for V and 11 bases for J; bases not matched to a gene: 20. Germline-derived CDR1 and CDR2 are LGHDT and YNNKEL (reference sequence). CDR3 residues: CASSQDSAAGGLHNEQYF. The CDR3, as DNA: TGTGCCAGCAGCCAAGATAGTGCGGCGGGGGGACTGCACAATGAGCAGTACTTC.

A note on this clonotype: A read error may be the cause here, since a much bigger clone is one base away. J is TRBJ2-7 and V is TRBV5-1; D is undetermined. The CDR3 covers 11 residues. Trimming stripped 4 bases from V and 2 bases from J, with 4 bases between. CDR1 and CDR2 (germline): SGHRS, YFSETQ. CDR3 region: CASSLPYEQYF. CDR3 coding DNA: TGCGCCAGCAGCCTCCCCTACGAGCAGTACTTC.

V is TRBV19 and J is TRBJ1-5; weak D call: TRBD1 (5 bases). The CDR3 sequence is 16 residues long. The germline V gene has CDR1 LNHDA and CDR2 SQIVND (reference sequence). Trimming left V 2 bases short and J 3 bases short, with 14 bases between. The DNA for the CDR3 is TGTGCCAGTAGTATATCTCCAGGGTTAATCAATCAGCCCCAGCATTTT. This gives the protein CASSISPGLINQPQHF.

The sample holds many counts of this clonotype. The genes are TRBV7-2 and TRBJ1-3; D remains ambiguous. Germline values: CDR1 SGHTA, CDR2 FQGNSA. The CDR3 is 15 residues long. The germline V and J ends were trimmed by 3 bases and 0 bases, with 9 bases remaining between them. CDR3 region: CASSLDPSSGNTIYF. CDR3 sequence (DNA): TGTGCCAGCAGCTTGGACCCTTCCTCTGGAAACACCATATATTTT.

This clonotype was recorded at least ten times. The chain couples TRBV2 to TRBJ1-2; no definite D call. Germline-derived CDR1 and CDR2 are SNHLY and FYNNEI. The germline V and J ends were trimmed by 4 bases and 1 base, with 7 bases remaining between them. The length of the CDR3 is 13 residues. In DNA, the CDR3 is TGTGCCAGCAGTGGTTCCGGTAACTATGGCTACACCTTC. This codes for CASSGSGNYGYTF.

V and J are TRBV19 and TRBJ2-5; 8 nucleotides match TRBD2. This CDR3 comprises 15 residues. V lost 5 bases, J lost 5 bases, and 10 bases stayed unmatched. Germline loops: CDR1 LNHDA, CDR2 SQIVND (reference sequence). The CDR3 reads CASSPSRGAQETQYF. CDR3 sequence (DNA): TGTGCCAGTAGTCCGTCGCGGGGGGCGCAGGAGACCCAGTACTTC.

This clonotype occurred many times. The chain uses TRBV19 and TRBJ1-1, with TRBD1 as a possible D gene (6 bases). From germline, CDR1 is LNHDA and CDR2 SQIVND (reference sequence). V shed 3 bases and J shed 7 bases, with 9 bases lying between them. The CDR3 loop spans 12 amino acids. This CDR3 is CASSIGQNEAFF. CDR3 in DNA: TGTGCCAGTAGTATTGGACAGAATGAAGCTTTCTTT.